The table lists the clone carrying this T cell receptor (beta chain) with a count of one. Each sample used at least 6 million PBMCs. For the second PCR, which ran for roughly 7 to 11 cycles, a sample-barcoded 5' primer and a J-beta primer mix were used. TCRdb re-called the 5' RACE reads through MiXCR, storing one row per CDR3 protein. Of 1,300,000 or so distinct CDR3 sequences in the sample, around 55% were seen once. This specimen comes from a study of blood T cells in healthy people across ages. Germline V lookup: CDR1 DFQATT, CDR2 SNEGSKA (reference sequence). There are 13 residues in the CDR3. V was shortened by 2 bases and J by 7 bases, with 14 bases between the two germline ends.

The TCR originated in a man between 18 and 35 years old in good health. What was sequenced was blood. This sequence joins TRBV20-1 and TRBJ1-2; tentatively, D is TRBD1 (5 bases). CDR3 DNA sequence: TGCAGTGCTAGACCTGGGGGGGTCCCTGGCTACACCTTC. Translated: CSARPGGVPGYTF.